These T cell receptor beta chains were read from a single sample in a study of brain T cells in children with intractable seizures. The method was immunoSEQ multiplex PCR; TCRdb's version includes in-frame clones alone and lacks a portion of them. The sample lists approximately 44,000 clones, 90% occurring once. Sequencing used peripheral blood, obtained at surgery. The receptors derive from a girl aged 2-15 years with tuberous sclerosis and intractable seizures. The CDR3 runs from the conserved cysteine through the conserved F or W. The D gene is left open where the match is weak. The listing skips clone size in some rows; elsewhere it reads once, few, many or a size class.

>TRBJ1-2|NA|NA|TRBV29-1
TGCAGCGTTGACGAGGGGCTGGGCGGGGGCTACACCTTC
CSVDEGLGGGYTF
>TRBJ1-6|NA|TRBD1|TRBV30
TGTGCCTGGAGTCTGACAGGGGGCTATAATTCACCCCTCCACTTT
CAWSLTGGYNSPLHF
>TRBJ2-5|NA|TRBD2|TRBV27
TGTGCCAGCAGTTTAAGTCGTAGCGGGGGGGCCGCGGAGACCCAGTACTTC
CASSLSRSGGAAETQYF
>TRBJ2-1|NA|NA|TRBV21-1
TGTGCCAGCAGCAAAGGAGGATTACTAGCGGGGACCCCAAATGAGCAGTTCTTC
CASSKGGLLAGTPNEQFF
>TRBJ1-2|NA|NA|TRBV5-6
TGTGCCAGCAGCTTGATAAGGCCAGGGGCCGTGATATACTATGGCTACACCTTC
CASSLIRPGAVIYYGYTF
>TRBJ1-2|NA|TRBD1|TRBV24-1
TGTGCCACCAGTGACCTAAAACAGGGGCGCTATGGCTACACCTTC
CATSDLKQGRYGYTF
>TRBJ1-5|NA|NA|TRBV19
TGTGCCAGTAGTATGTCGGGGCCAGGGTATAGCAATCAGCCCCAGCATTTT
CASSMSGPGYSNQPQHF
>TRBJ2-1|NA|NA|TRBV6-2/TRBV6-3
TGTGCCAGCAGCAGCCTGATCTCCTACAATGAGCAGTTCTTC
CASSSLISYNEQFF
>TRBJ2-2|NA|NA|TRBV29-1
TGCAGCGTGAGAGACAGTTCGAACACCGGGGAGCTGTTTTTT
CSVRDSSNTGELFF
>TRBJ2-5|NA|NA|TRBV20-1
TGCAGTGCTACCATCGGGGAGACCCAGTACTTC
CSATIGETQYF
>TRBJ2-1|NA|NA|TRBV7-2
TGTGCCAGCAGCTTAGCGGGGTCAAACAATGAGCAGTTCTTC
CASSLAGSNNEQFF
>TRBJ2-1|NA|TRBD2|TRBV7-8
TGTGCCAGCAGCTTAGTTGTTAGCGGGGGCCCACGGGGCCATGAGCAGTTCTTC
CASSLVVSGGPRGHEQFF
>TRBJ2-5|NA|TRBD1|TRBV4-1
TGCGCCAGCAGCCAACCGGACAGGGGGGGTCAAGAGACCCAGTACTTC
CASSQPDRGGQETQYF
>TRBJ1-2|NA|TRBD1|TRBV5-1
TGCGCCAGCAGCTTGGGGCAGGGGGACGGCTACACCTTC
CASSLGQGDGYTF
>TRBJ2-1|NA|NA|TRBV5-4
TGTGCCAGCAGCCTACGGACGGAACAGTTCTTC
CASSLRTEQFF
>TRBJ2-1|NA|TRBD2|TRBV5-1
TGCGCCAGCAGCCGCCTGGGCGGGGGGAATGAGCAGTTCTTC
CASSRLGGGNEQFF
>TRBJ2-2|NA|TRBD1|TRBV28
TGTGCCAGCAGGCCCCAAACGACAGGGGTTGGCCTGTTTTTT
CASRPQTTGVGLFF
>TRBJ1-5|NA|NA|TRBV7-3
TGTGCCAGCAGCCCGGTAAAGCAGGGGAAGAATCAGCCCCAGCATTTT
CASSPVKQGKNQPQHF
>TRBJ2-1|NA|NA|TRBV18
TGTGCCAGCTCAGACGTCGGTCCAGGCGAGCAGTTCTTC
CASSDVGPGEQFF
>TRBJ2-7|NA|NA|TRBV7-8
TGTGCCAGCAGCCCCTCCCTGGGGGAGCAGTACTTC
CASSPSLGEQYF
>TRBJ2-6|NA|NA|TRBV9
TGTGCCAGCAGCACCACCGTGACAGCGATAAGCTCTGGGGCCAACGTCCTGACTTTC
CASSTTVTAISSGANVLTF
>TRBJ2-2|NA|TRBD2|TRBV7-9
TGTGCCAGCAGCTTAGCGCTGGGCGGGGGAACCGGGGAGCTGTTTTTT
CASSLALGGGTGELFF
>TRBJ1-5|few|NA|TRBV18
TGTGCCAGCTCACGGGGAGTCGGGGGCAATCAGCCCCAGCATTTT
CASSRGVGGNQPQHF
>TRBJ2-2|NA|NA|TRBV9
TGTGCCAGCAGCGAATGGAACACCGGGGAGCTGTTTTTT
CASSEWNTGELFF
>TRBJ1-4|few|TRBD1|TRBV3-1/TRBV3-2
TGTGCCAGCAGCCAGGGACAGGGGAATGAAAAACTGTTTTTT
CASSQGQGNEKLFF
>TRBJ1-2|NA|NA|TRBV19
TGTGCCAGTAGTATCAAACAGGGAGCGACTGGCTACACCTTC
CASSIKQGATGYTF
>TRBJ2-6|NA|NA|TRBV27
TGTGCCACCTCCCCCACAGGTTACTCTGGGGCCAACGTCCTGACTTTC
CATSPTGYSGANVLTF
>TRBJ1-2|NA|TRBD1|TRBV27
TGTGCCAGCAGTTTTGGGGGACAGGGAAACTATGGCTACACCTTC
CASSFGGQGNYGYTF
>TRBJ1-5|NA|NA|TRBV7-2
TGTGCCAGCAGCTTATACGATGATCAGCCCCAGCATTTT
CASSLYDDQPQHF
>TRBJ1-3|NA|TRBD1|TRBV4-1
TGCGCCAGCAGCCAAGGGGACAGGGCAGGAAACACCATATATTTT
CASSQGDRAGNTIYF
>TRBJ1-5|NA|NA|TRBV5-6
TGTGCCAGCAGCTTGAGGGGGGGCAGCAATCAGCCCCAGCATTTT
CASSLRGGSNQPQHF
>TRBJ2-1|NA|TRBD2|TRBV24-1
TGTGCCACCAGTGATCCTTACAATAGCGGGGGGGCGAATGAGCAGTTCTTC
CATSDPYNSGGANEQFF
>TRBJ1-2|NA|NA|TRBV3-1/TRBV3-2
TGTGCCAGCAGCCAAGATTTCGTCGCAGGTACGAATGGCTACACCTTC
CASSQDFVAGTNGYTF
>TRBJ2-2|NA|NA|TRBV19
TGTGCCAGTAGTCTTGACCCGAACACCGGGGAGCTGTTTTTT
CASSLDPNTGELFF
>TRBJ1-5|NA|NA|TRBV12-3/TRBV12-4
TGTGCCAGCCGGTGGGGTAGCAATCAGCCCCAGCATTTT
CASRWGSNQPQHF
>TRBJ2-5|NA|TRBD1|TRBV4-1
TGCGCCAGCAGCCAAGATCACGGACAGGGCGAGACCCAGTACTTC
CASSQDHGQGETQYF
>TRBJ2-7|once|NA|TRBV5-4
TGTGCCAGCAGCCCTAGGACAACCGACGAGCAGTACTTC
CASSPRTTDEQYF
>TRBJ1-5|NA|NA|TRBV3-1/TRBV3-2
TGTGCCAGCAGCCCCACTAGTTTGGCTGGTGGTCAGCCCCAGCATTTT
CASSPTSLAGGQPQHF
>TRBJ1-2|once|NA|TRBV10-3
TGTGCCATCAGTGAGTCGGGGATTGGGGGACATGGCTACACCTTC
CAISESGIGGHGYTF
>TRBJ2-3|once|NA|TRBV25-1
TGTGCCAGCAGTGAACCTATAGGACAAGCGACTAGCACAGATACGCAGTATTTT
CASSEPIGQATSTDTQYF
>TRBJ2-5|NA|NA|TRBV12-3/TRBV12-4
TGTGCCAGCAGTCCCGACGAGCAAGAGACCCAGTACTTC
CASSPDEQETQYF
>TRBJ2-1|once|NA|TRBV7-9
TGTGCCAGCAGCTTAGCATCCCTCTACAATGAGCAGTTCTTC
CASSLASLYNEQFF
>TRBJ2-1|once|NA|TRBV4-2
TGTGCCAGCAGCTCTAAAGGGGAGATTTACAATGAGCAGTTCTTC
CASSSKGEIYNEQFF
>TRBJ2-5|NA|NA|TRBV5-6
TGTGCCAGCAGCTTGGTGTACAGACTGGGGACCCAGTACTTC
CASSLVYRLGTQYF